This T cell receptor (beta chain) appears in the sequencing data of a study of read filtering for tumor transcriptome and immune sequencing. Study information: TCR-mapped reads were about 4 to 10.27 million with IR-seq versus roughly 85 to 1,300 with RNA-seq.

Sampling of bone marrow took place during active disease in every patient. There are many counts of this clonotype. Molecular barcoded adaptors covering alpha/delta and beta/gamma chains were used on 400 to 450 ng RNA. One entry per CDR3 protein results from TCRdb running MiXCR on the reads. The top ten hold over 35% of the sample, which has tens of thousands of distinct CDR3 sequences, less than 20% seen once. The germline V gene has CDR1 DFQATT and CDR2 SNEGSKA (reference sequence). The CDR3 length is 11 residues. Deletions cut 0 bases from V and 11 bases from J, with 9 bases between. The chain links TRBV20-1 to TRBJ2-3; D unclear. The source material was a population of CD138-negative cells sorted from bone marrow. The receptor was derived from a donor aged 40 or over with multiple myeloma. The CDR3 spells CSARDGDRQYF. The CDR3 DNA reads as TGCAGTGCTAGAGATGGAGACCGGCAGTATTTT.